The 13 T cell receptor beta chains below were found in one sample sequenced in a study of CD8 T cells in Susac syndrome. Roughly 0.45 to 1 ug RNA was reverse transcribed with random hexamers. TCRdb fed the immunoSEQ multiplex PCR reads into MiXCR, producing one record per CDR3 protein. The table lists roughly 330,000 distinct CDR3 sequences, 92% of them singletons. Sequencing used CD4+ T cells from PBMCs. Source of these receptors: a human donor with multiple sclerosis.

The gene calls are TRBV28 and TRBJ1-1; TRBD1 is a possible D gene (6 bases). Trimming removed 7 bases at V and 1 base at J, with 22 bases between. Germline V gene sequence: CDR1 MDHEN, CDR2 SYDVKM. The CDR3 extends over 17 amino acids. The CDR3 DNA follows: TGTGCCAGCACCGGAACTATCGGACAGTTATCGAACACTGAAGCTTTCTTT. Its translation: CASTGTIGQLSNTEAFF.

This sequence joins TRBV29-1 and TRBJ1-6; the D gene is possibly TRBD1 (6 bases). The V end was cut by 3 bases, the J end by 4 bases, with 10 bases between. Germline assignment: CDR1 SQVTM and CDR2 ANQGSEA. The CDR3 has 14 amino acids. This CDR3 is CSVDGQRYNSPLHF. The CDR3 region has the DNA TGCAGCGTTGACGGACAGCGATATAATTCACCCCTCCACTTT.

The chain links TRBV19 to TRBJ2-6; D unresolved. Germline CDR1 LNHDA, CDR2 SQIVND (reference sequence). Trimming cost V 1 base and J 0 bases, with 4 bases left between them. This CDR3 contains 15 residues. This CDR3 is CASSIAISGANVLTF. CDR3 DNA sequence: TGTGCCAGTAGTATAGCAATCTCTGGGGCCAACGTCCTGACTTTC.

V usage is TRBV7-3 and J usage is TRBJ2-4, with D hard to call. Germline assignment: CDR1 SGHTA and CDR2 FQGTGA. Trimming took off 5 bases at V and 1 base at J, with 9 bases between the two ends. This CDR3 comprises 14 residues. The CDR3, as DNA: TGTGCCAGCAGCCCCTCTACGGCCAAAAACATTCAGTACTTC. Translating it yields CASSPSTAKNIQYF.

The chain has TRBV6-2 or TRBV6-3 and TRBJ2-7; tentatively, D is TRBD2 (5 bases). V shed 6 bases and J shed 5 bases, with 11 bases lying between them. The germline gives CDR1 MNHEY, CDR2 SVGEGT. This CDR3 region has 12 residues. The CDR3 sequence is CASRARVNEQYF. Here the CDR3 DNA reads TGTGCCAGCAGAGCGAGGGTGAACGAGCAGTACTTC.

The V and J genes are TRBV7-2 and TRBJ2-1; D gene ambiguous. Germline CDR1 SGHTA, CDR2 FQGNSA. The CDR3 consists of 15 residues. V gave up 3 bases and J gave up 6 bases, with 15 bases separating them. The CDR3 coding sequence is TGTGCCAGCAGCTTCCCCGGCAGGCGGCGCAATGAGCAGTTCTTC. This gives the protein CASSFPGRRRNEQFF.

The chain joins TRBV29-1 to TRBJ1-2, with 8 bases fitting TRBD1. V shed 7 bases, J shed 6 bases, and the junction held 7 bases outside the gene matches. Germline assignment: CDR1 SQVTM and CDR2 ANQGSEA. The CDR3 is 12 amino acids. The CDR3 region has the DNA TGCAGCGCCTCGGACAGGGCCAATGGCTACACCTTC. Translating it yields CSASDRANGYTF.

CDR3: CASSQDSERFANTGELFF. The DNA for the CDR3 is TGCGCCAGCAGCCAAGATTCGGAGCGGTTCGCGAACACCGGGGAGCTGTTTTTT. The chain uses TRBV4-1 and TRBJ2-2, with D maybe TRBD2 (5 bases). Germline V gene data show CDR1 as MGHRA and CDR2 as YSYEKL. The V and J ends lost 0 bases and 0 bases respectively, with 14 bases between them. This CDR3 spans 18 amino acids.

This chain links TRBV10-3 with TRBJ2-3; the match to TRBD2 covers 13 bases. V shed 4 bases and J 2 bases; nucleotides not matched to a gene: 3. From germline, CDR1 is ENHRY and CDR2 SYGVKD. CDR3 length equals 16 residues. The CDR3 sequence: CAISAGTSGTTDTQYF. The CDR3 nucleotides are TGTGCCATCAGTGCTGGGACTAGCGGGACCACAGATACGCAGTATTTT.

This rearrangement joins TRBV24-1 to TRBJ2-1; 7 nucleotides agree with TRBD2. J was trimmed by 1 base and V by 4 bases; bases with no gene match: 6. The germline V gene encodes CDR1 KGHDR and CDR2 SFDVKD. The CDR3 consists of 16 residues. Here the CDR3 reads CATSEGGRWSYNEQFF. Here the CDR3 DNA reads TGTGCCACCAGTGAAGGCGGGAGATGGTCCTACAATGAGCAGTTCTTC.

The rearrangement uses TRBV30 and TRBJ1-2; D not certain. Trimming left V 7 bases short and J 5 bases short, with 20 bases between. The germline V gene encodes CDR1 GTSNPN and CDR2 SVGIG (reference sequence). CDR3 size: 14 residues. The CDR3 DNA reads as TGTGCCTTCACCTACCGATCCTCGGTTTATGGCTACACCTTC. Its protein product is CAFTYRSSVYGYTF.

The chain links TRBV27 to TRBJ2-3, with D unclear. This CDR3 region has 14 residues. Trimming cost V 5 bases and J 6 bases, with 15 bases left between them. The germline V gene has CDR1 MNHEY and CDR2 SMNVEV (reference sequence). Here the CDR3 reads CASSRNRGWDTQYF. The DNA of the CDR3 is TGTGCCAGCAGTCGAAACCGAGGTTGGGATACGCAGTATTTT.

This clonotype appeared a few times. V and J are TRBV3-1 and TRBJ2-7; D may be TRBD1 or TRBD2 (5 bases each). The CDR3 is 16 amino acids. Looked up from germline, CDR1 is LGHDT and CDR2 is YNNKEL (reference sequence). The V and J ends lost 0 bases and 5 bases respectively, with 17 bases between them. The CDR3 bases are TGTGCCAGCAGCCAAGACGTAGTCCGGGACGCTAACGAGCAGTACTTC. Its translation: CASSQDVVRDANEQYF.